These 14 T cell receptor beta chains were all obtained from the same sample, sequenced in a study of T-cell memory formation after mild COVID-19 (dated by TCRdb to the early 2020s). Library construction relied on 5' RACE. TCRdb lists the instrument as Illumina NovaSeq 6000. The raw public reads went through TCRdb reprocessing: fastp at Q25, MiXCR clone calling, in-frame beta chains kept. When rows share a CDR3 protein, they turn into one entry using the most common DNA and genes. Recorded for this sample are over 120,000 distinct CDR3 sequences; around 21% of them occurred a single time. The ten largest clonotypes hold around 2.4% of the sample. The sequenced sample consisted of PBMCs or a T cell subset sorted from them (not recorded which). Source of these receptors: an adult woman who had mild COVID-19 (a few samples of this study predate the infection). The sample titles of this study are shuffled in the database, so cell type and time point are left out; the donor was told from shared clones.

This clonotype was seen repeatedly, ten times or more. The chain is built from TRBV5-5 and TRBJ2-2; TRBD2 might be the D (5 bases). Trimming pared 7 bases from V and 6 bases from J, leaving 19 bases between. The CDR3 sequence is 15 residues long. Germline V gene sequence: CDR1 SGHKS, CDR2 YYEKEE (reference sequence). The CDR3, as DNA: TGTGCCAGCCTAGCCCTCACGGGGAAACCCGGGGAGCTGTTTTTT. This sequence encodes CASLALTGKPGELFF.

V usage is TRBV4-3 and J usage is TRBJ1-3; 8 bases fit TRBD1. The length of the CDR3 is 17 residues. CDR1 LGHNA and CDR2 YSLEER come from the germline V gene. V trimming: 6 bases; J trimming: 0 bases; junction bases outside the gene matches: 10. The CDR3 DNA follows: TGCGCCAGCAGTCGCGGGACAGGATCCCTCTCTGGAAACACCATATATTTT. It translates to CASSRGTGSLSGNTIYF.

This chain links TRBV3-1 with TRBJ1-1; maybe TRBD1 (5 bases). Trimming stripped 4 bases from V and 4 bases from J, with 13 bases between. The CDR3 has 14 amino acids. Germline loops: CDR1 LGHDT, CDR2 YNNKEL (reference sequence). DNA of the CDR3: TGTGCCAGCAGCCGGGGGGAGGTGGGCACTGAAGCTTTCTTT. As protein: CASSRGEVGTEAFF.

This clonotype has ten or more counts. The chain couples TRBV5-1 to TRBJ1-2; D not resolved. The V gene's germline CDR1 is SGHRS and CDR2 YFSETQ. This CDR3 has 14 amino acids. The V gene lost 0 bases and the J gene lost 10 bases, with 16 bases spanning the gap. CDR3 loop: CASSLVAGTSLYTF. For the CDR3, the DNA is TGCGCCAGCAGCTTGGTGGCTGGAACCTCTCTCTACACCTTC.

This clonotype was detected only a few times. The chain joins TRBV4-1 to TRBJ1-1, with 8 bases aligning to TRBD1. There are 14 residues in the CDR3. J gave up 1 base and V 2 bases, and 0 bases lay outside the gene matches. The germline gives CDR1 MGHRA, CDR2 YSYEKL. The CDR3 region is CASSQTGGNTEAFF. The CDR3 DNA reads TGCGCCAGCAGCCAAACAGGGGGGAACACTGAAGCTTTCTTT.

The sample holds a few counts of this clonotype. The chain joins TRBV19 to TRBJ2-1, with 12 bases matching TRBD1. Unmatched junction bases numbered 6, after V lost 0 bases and J lost 9 bases. Germline V gene data show CDR1 as LNHDA and CDR2 as SQIVND (reference sequence). The CDR3 runs 16 residues. DNA for the CDR3: TGTGCCAGTAGTATAGAGGGACAGGGGGCGAGGGGTGAGCAGTTCTTC. Its translation: CASSIEGQGARGEQFF. The full variable domain, in which reference TRBV19 and TRBJ2-1 provide the parts outside the CDR3, is DGGITQSPKYLFRKEGQNVTLSCEQNLNHDAMYWYRQDPGQGLRLIYYSQIVNDFQKGDIAEGYSVSREKKESFPLTVTSAQKNPTAFYLCASSIEGQGARGEQFFGPGTRLTVL.

This clonotype is labeled as medium-sized. This chain uses TRBV10-3 with TRBJ2-1; TRBD2 matches at 9 bases. Germline CDR1 is ENHRY and CDR2 is SYGVKD. The ends lost 0 bases at V and 7 bases at J; junction bases unmatched: 4. CDR3 length: 15 amino acids. CDR3 sequence (DNA): TGTGCCATCAGTGAGTCGGGGCTAGCGGGAAATGAGCAGTTCTTC. It is translated as CAISESGLAGNEQFF.

This clonotype has only one observation. The J gene is TRBJ1-2, the V gene TRBV27; D unclear. The CDR3 extends over 16 amino acids. Trimming pared 1 base from V and 1 base from J, leaving 13 bases between. Germline CDR1 and CDR2: MNHEY and SMNVEV (reference sequence). CDR3 sequence reads: CASSLLISGLNYGYTF. CDR3 nucleotide sequence: TGTGCCAGCAGTTTATTGATTTCGGGTCTTAACTATGGCTACACCTTC.

This clonotype was picked up a small number of times. The final CDR3 position lacks the conserved phenylalanine or tryptophan, pointing to a likely read error. This chain joins TRBV7-9 and TRBJ2-1; TRBD1 might be the D (7 bases). The CDR3 runs to 15 residues. Germline CDR1 SEHNR, CDR2 FQNEAQ (reference sequence). Trimming shortened V by 5 bases and J by 0 bases, and 11 bases separated the two germline ends. The CDR3, as DNA: TGTGCCAGCAGCGCGGGACAGAGCTCCTACAATGAGCAGTTCGTC. This codes for CASSAGQSSYNEQFV.

This sequence joins TRBV5-1 and TRBJ2-5, with 10 bases identical to TRBD2. This CDR3 has 15 amino acids. Germline lookup yields CDR1 SGHRS and CDR2 YFSETQ. V lost 4 bases and J lost 5; bases outside the gene matches: 8. CDR3 residues: CASSPSGGALETQYF. In DNA, the CDR3 is TGCGCCAGCAGCCCCAGCGGGGGGGCCTTGGAGACCCAGTACTTC.

The gene calls are TRBV5-1 and TRBJ2-5; D possibly matches TRBD1 or TRBD2 (6 bases each). In germline, CDR1 is SGHRS, CDR2 YFSETQ. Between the trimmed V and J ends, which lost 3 bases and 3 bases, there was a span of 12 bases. This CDR3 contains 14 residues. The CDR3 region is CASSWRGKEETQYF. The CDR3 DNA follows: TGCGCCAGCAGCTGGAGGGGGAAGGAAGAGACCCAGTACTTC. The variable domain in full, with the rest retrieved from reference TRBV5-1 and TRBJ2-5, is KAGVTQTPRYLIKTRGQQVTLSCSPISGHRSVSWYQQTPGQGLQFLFEYFSETQRNKGNFPGRFSGRQFSNSRSEMNVSTLELGDSALYLCASSWRGKEETQYFGPGTRLLVL.

This clonotype was seen only a few times. The V and J genes are TRBV5-1 and TRBJ1-5; D is unclear. CDR1 and CDR2 from the germline V gene are SGHRS and YFSETQ. This CDR3 spans 13 amino acids. Trimming took off 5 bases at V and 5 bases at J, with 11 bases between the two ends. DNA for the CDR3: TGCGCCAGCAGGGAGGGAGACGATCAGCCCCAGCATTTT. Residues: CASREGDDQPQHF.

The chain carries TRBV4-1 and TRBJ1-2; maybe TRBD1 (6 bases). The V and J ends lost 0 bases and 2 bases respectively, with 10 bases between them. This CDR3 has 15 residues. Germline V gene sequence: CDR1 MGHRA, CDR2 YSYEKL. CDR3: CASSQEKTGNYGYTF. CDR3 in DNA: TGCGCCAGCAGCCAAGAGAAGACAGGCAACTATGGCTACACCTTC.

This clonotype was recorded once. The V call is TRBV20-1, the J call TRBJ2-5, with TRBD2 matching over 7 bases. CDR1 and CDR2 from the germline V gene are DFQATT and SNEGSKA (reference sequence). V dropped 0 bases and J dropped 1; count of bases not matched to a gene: 11. There are 17 residues in the CDR3. CDR3 residues: CSARDSGKRGFQETQYF. DNA of the CDR3: TGCAGTGCTAGAGATAGTGGGAAGCGGGGTTTCCAAGAGACCCAGTACTTC.